This passage covers 10 T cell receptor beta chains from one sample sequenced in a study of early T cells in non-severe SARS-CoV-2 infection. TCRdb analysed the 5' RACE reads with MiXCR anew, one entry per CDR3 protein. The sample yields under 75,000 distinct CDR3 sequences, more than 9.5% seen once. Sequenced material: whole blood. These receptors originate from an adult who was a healthcare worker with PCR-confirmed SARS-CoV-2 infection or an uninfected control (not recorded which).

The chain recombines TRBV18 with TRBJ1-5; 8 positions match TRBD1. CDR1 and CDR2 from the germline V gene are KGHSH and LQKENI. The CDR3 has 14 residues. J lost 0 bases, V lost 5 bases, and 0 bases had no gene match. The CDR3: CASSGQGSNQPQHF. CDR3 in DNA: TGTGCCAGCTCAGGACAGGGTAGCAATCAGCCCCAGCATTTT.

The chain couples TRBV18 to TRBJ1-5, with D tentatively TRBD1 (5 bases). V was shortened by 3 bases and J by 2 bases, with 17 bases between the two germline ends. CDR1 and CDR2 (germline): KGHSH, LQKENI. This CDR3 has 17 residues. The CDR3 here is CASSPAGPGGGNQPQHF. In nucleotides, the CDR3 is TGTGCCAGCTCACCTGCAGGGCCGGGTGGGGGCAATCAGCCCCAGCATTTT. Drawing the rest from reference TRBV18 and TRBJ1-5, the complete variable domain is NAGVMQNPRHLVRRRGQEARLRCSPMKGHSHVYWYRQLPEEGLKFMVYLQKENIIDESGMPKERFSAEFPKEGPSILRIQQVVRGDSAAYFCASSPAGPGGGNQPQHFGDGTRLSIL.

V and J are TRBV11-2 and TRBJ1-1, with D uncertain. The V gene lost 5 bases and the J gene lost 1 base, with 20 bases spanning the gap. Per the germline V gene, CDR1 is SGHAT and CDR2 is FQNNGV. The length of the CDR3 is 17 residues. CDR3 loop: CASSPNRELMRNTEAFF. CDR3 bases: TGTGCCAGCAGCCCTAACCGGGAACTAATGAGGAACACTGAAGCTTTCTTT.

The J gene is TRBJ1-1, the V gene TRBV4-1, with a tentative D call TRBD1 (5 bases). CDR3 length equals 14 residues. Deletions cut 1 base from V and 8 bases from J, with 14 bases between. Germline V CDR1 and CDR2: MGHRA, YSYEKL. The CDR3 sequence: CASSQAADWGEAFF. The CDR3 coding sequence is TGCGCCAGCAGCCAAGCCGCCGATTGGGGGGAAGCTTTCTTT.

This clonotype was observed many times. The rearrangement links TRBV7-6 to TRBJ2-3; no clear D gene. The CDR3 contains 13 residues. Per the germline V gene, CDR1 is SGHVS and CDR2 is FNYEAQ. V was pared by 2 bases and J by 4 bases, with 7 bases between. CDR3 in amino acids: CASSLTRPDTQYF. The DNA of the CDR3 is TGTGCCAGCAGCTTAACCCGTCCAGATACGCAGTATTTT.

V usage is TRBV3-1 and J usage is TRBJ1-1, with 11 bases lining up with TRBD1. Germline CDR1 and CDR2: LGHDT and YNNKEL (reference sequence). This CDR3 region has 14 residues. J lost 4 bases, V lost 8 bases, and 6 bases had no gene match. The CDR3 here is CASFGTGGTTEAFF. In DNA, the CDR3 is TGTGCCAGCTTCGGGACAGGGGGGACCACTGAAGCTTTCTTT.

The genes are TRBV20-1 and TRBJ1-5; 7 bases map to TRBD1. Germline V gives CDR1 DFQATT, CDR2 SNEGSKA (reference sequence). Trimming removed 3 bases from V and 3 bases from J; junction bases left unmatched: 5. The CDR3 is 14 amino acids. CDR3 bases: TGCAGTGCTAGTACTACAGGGGACAATCAGCCCCAGCATTTT. This sequence encodes CSASTTGDNQPQHF.

The chain is built from TRBV5-4 and TRBJ2-1; D gene unclear. Germline lookup yields CDR1 SGHNT and CDR2 YYREEE (reference sequence). V lost 3 bases to trimming and J lost 4 bases, with 11 bases between them. The CDR3 has 14 residues. CDR3 bases: TGTGCCAGCAGCTCCGGGCCCGAGTACAATGAGCAGTTCTTC. It yields the protein CASSSGPEYNEQFF.

This clonotype was seen ten or more times. V gene TRBV2 combines with J gene TRBJ2-5; 7 bases map to TRBD1. The CDR3 has 14 residues. Trimming removed 9 bases from V and 1 base from J; junction bases left unmatched: 8. The V gene's germline CDR1 is SNHLY and CDR2 FYNNEI. The CDR3 protein is CASSETGLQETQYF. DNA for the CDR3: TGTGCCAGTTCCGAGACAGGGCTCCAAGAGACCCAGTACTTC. The variable domain in full, completed from reference TRBV2 and TRBJ2-5, reads EPEVTQTPSHQVTQMGQEVILRCVPISNHLYFYWYRQILGQKVEFLVSFYNNEISEKSEIFDDQFSVERPDGSNFTLKIRSTKLEDSAMYFCASSETGLQETQYFGPGTRLLVL.

This clonotype occurred a few times. The genes are TRBV27 and TRBJ2-5, with TRBD2 matching over 8 bases. The V gene's germline CDR1 is MNHEY and CDR2 SMNVEV (reference sequence). CDR3 length: 13 residues. Germline trimming cut 4 bases from V and 5 bases from J; bases unmatched to any gene: 3. CDR3 bases: TGTGCCAGCAGTTGGACTAGCCGGGAGACCCAGTACTTC. Translating it yields CASSWTSRETQYF.